These 8 T cell receptor beta chains share one sample of origin, sequenced in a study of blood T cell repertoires in COVID-19. Produced via immunoSEQ multiplex PCR; TCRdb's table is partial and in-frame only. The profile shows 250,000 to 350,000 clones, about 89% of them singletons. The sample consisted of peripheral blood. Receptors were obtained from a woman aged 45-59 years who had recovered from COVID-19.

This chain joins TRBV7-4 and TRBJ2-3, with TRBD2 as a possible D gene (6 bases). The CDR3 length is 16 residues. V shed 7 bases and J shed 0 bases, with 17 bases lying between them. Germline V gene data show CDR1 as SGHVT and CDR2 as SQSDAQ. The CDR3 DNA sequence: TGTGCCAGCACGGTTGTTGGGGGGATTAGCACAGATACGCAGTATTTT. Its protein is CASTVVGGISTDTQYF.

For the CDR3, the DNA is TGTGCCAGCTCGCAACAGGGGACATTGAACACTGAAGCTTTCTTT. Protein: CASSQQGTLNTEAFF. The V and J genes are TRBV18 and TRBJ1-1, with 7 bases aligning to TRBD1. Germline lookup yields CDR1 KGHSH and CDR2 LQKENI. This CDR3 has 15 amino acids. The V gene end was trimmed by 6 bases and the J gene end by 0 bases; junction bases not matched to a gene: 7.

This sequence joins TRBV28 and TRBJ2-5; 9 positions match TRBD1. V dropped 4 bases and J dropped 1; count of bases not matched to a gene: 7. This CDR3 is built from 16 residues. Looked up from germline, CDR1 is MDHEN and CDR2 is SYDVKM. CDR3 amino acids: CASSSPTGGIQETQYF. The CDR3 DNA sequence: TGTGCCAGCAGTTCACCGACAGGGGGAATCCAAGAGACCCAGTACTTC.

The chain couples TRBV11-2 to TRBJ2-7; 11 bases line up with TRBD2. Germline-derived CDR1 and CDR2 are SGHAT and FQNNGV. V was pared by 6 bases and J by 3 bases, with 4 bases of the junction left unmatched. This CDR3 contains 14 residues. CDR3: CASSHGTSGYEQYF. The CDR3 bases are TGTGCCAGCAGTCACGGGACTAGCGGCTACGAGCAGTACTTC.

The V and J genes are TRBV4-3 and TRBJ2-3, with 7 bases fitting TRBD1. The CDR3 spans 15 residues. The V gene's germline CDR1 is LGHNA and CDR2 YSLEER. The V gene end was trimmed by 2 bases and the J gene end by 4 bases; junction bases not matched to a gene: 6. The CDR3 coding sequence is TGCGCCAGCAGCCAAAACCACAGGGGACCAGATACGCAGTATTTT. It specifies CASSQNHRGPDTQYF.

The gene calls are TRBV15 and TRBJ2-1, with 7 bases aligning to TRBD2. Unmatched junction bases numbered 3, after V lost 1 base and J lost 0 bases. Looked up from germline, CDR1 is LNHNV and CDR2 is YYDKDF (reference sequence). This CDR3 contains 16 residues. The CDR3: CATSRGGRASYNEQFF. The CDR3 DNA reads as TGTGCCACCAGCAGAGGGGGGAGGGCCTCCTACAATGAGCAGTTCTTC.

The V call is TRBV7-2, the J call TRBJ2-2; D might be TRBD1 (6 bases). Germline CDR1 reads SGHTA; CDR2 reads FQGNSA. Trimming took 2 bases from V and 3 from J, leaving 10 bases between them. This CDR3 spans 15 amino acids. The CDR3 DNA follows: TGTGCCAGCAGCTTATCTGGGACACACACCGGGGAGCTGTTTTTT. As protein: CASSLSGTHTGELFF. The full variable domain, rest sourced from reference TRBV7-2 and TRBJ2-2, is GAGVSQSPSNKVTEKGKDVELRCDPISGHTALYWYRQSLGQGLEFLIYFQGNSAPDKSGLPSDRFSAERTGGSVSTLTIQRTQQEDSAVYLCASSLSGTHTGELFFGEGSRLTVL.

The V gene is TRBV7-8, the J gene TRBJ1-2, with unresolved D. CDR1 and CDR2 (germline): SGHVS, FQNEAQ. V was cut by 5 bases and J by 5 bases, with 12 bases left in between. The CDR3 sequence is 13 residues long. The CDR3 bases are TGTGCCAGCAGCCCGAGCGTGGTGTATGGCTACACCTTC. Its translation is CASSPSVVYGYTF.